The clone carrying this TCR beta chain came up a few times. Antigen: not known. This entry is derived from a study of T cell repertoires in cytomegalovirus infection. Study-wide context: Researchers turned to recently identified HLA-C-restricted CMV epitopes as well as well-studied HLA-B-restricted ones. It can be stated that public TCR beta signatures indicated CMV infection as well as a matching HLA type. Study outcomes and limitations: Cumulative public TCR beta family frequency identified CMV carriers with the relevant HLA.

Germline loops: CDR1 SGDLS, CDR2 YYNGEE. The CDR3 covers 16 residues. V lost 0 bases, J lost 3 bases, and 8 bases stayed unmatched. TCRdb independently ran MiXCR on the reads; one entry per CDR3 protein. The table has about 83,000 distinct CDR3 sequences, 40% to 50% seen once; the top ten hold 85% to 95%. Sequences were derived from CD8+ T cells from cultured PBMCs, sampled from culture after CMV antigen stimulation. This TCR was sampled from a human donor in good health (CMV status not recorded). Some clones in this sample may be carry-over from other donors' samples. The chain employs TRBV9 and TRBJ1-2; 7 bases line up with TRBD1. The CDR3 here is CASSVAPDREHYGYTF. As DNA, the CDR3 is TGTGCCAGCAGCGTAGCTCCAGACAGGGAACACTATGGCTACACCTTC. The full variable domain, completed using reference TRBV9 and TRBJ1-2, is DSGVTQTPKHLITATGQRVTLRCSPRSGDLSVYWYQQSLDQGLQFLIQYYNGEERAKGNILERFSAQQFPDLHSELNLSSLELGDSALYFCASSVAPDREHYGYTFGSGTRLTVV.